Listed below are T cell receptor beta chains from one sample, sequenced in a study of blood T cell repertoires in COVID-19. Assay: immunoSEQ multiplex PCR; the TCRdb copy retains only in-frame clones and omits some. The sample yields about 160,000 clones, roughly 85% seen once. Sequencing was carried out using peripheral blood. These receptors originate from a woman aged 45-65 years with COVID-19, enrolled during active disease. The CDR3 runs from the conserved cysteine through the conserved F or W. A D gene is named only where the DNA matches it firmly. Clone size is not always given. Where it is, it says once, few, many or a class for expanded clones.

CDR3 DNA: TGTGCCAGCAGCCAACTACAGGGGACTGGAAACAATGAGCAGTTCTTC
CDR3 protein: CASSQLQGTGNNEQFF
D gene: -
J gene: TRBJ2-1
V gene: TRBV4-2
clone size: once

CDR3 DNA: TGTGCCAGCTCACCAGCTACAGGAGACACCGGGGAGCTGTTTTTT
CDR3 protein: CASSPATGDTGELFF
D gene: -
J gene: TRBJ2-2
V gene: TRBV18
clone size: -

CDR3 DNA: TGTGCCAGCAGCTTAGATAGGGGCAAGACAGGCTACGAGCAGTACTTC
CDR3 protein: CASSLDRGKTGYEQYF
D gene: -
J gene: TRBJ2-7
V gene: TRBV11-2
clone size: few

CDR3 DNA: TGTGCCAGCAGTTACCTCGCCGGGCAAGAGACCCAGTACTTC
CDR3 protein: CASSYLAGQETQYF
D gene: -
J gene: TRBJ2-5
V gene: TRBV6-5
clone size: -

CDR3 DNA: TGTGCCAGCAACCCCGGGACAGGGGTGACTGAAGCTTTCTTT
CDR3 protein: CASNPGTGVTEAFF
D gene: TRBD1
J gene: TRBJ1-1
V gene: TRBV19
clone size: -

CDR3 DNA: TGCGCCAGCAGCCACCCCGGACAGGGGAGGAACACCGGGGAGCTGTTTTTT
CDR3 protein: CASSHPGQGRNTGELFF
D gene: TRBD1
J gene: TRBJ2-2
V gene: TRBV4-1
clone size: -

CDR3 DNA: TGTGCCAGCAGTTACGAGGGGGCGACTAACTATGGCTACACCTTC
CDR3 protein: CASSYEGATNYGYTF
D gene: TRBD1
J gene: TRBJ1-2
V gene: TRBV6-2/TRBV6-3
clone size: -

CDR3 DNA: TGTGCCAGCAGCCAACAGGTCATGAACACTGAAGCTTTCTTT
CDR3 protein: CASSQQVMNTEAFF
D gene: -
J gene: TRBJ1-1
V gene: TRBV14
clone size: -

CDR3 DNA: TGTGCCACTGGGACTCTCCAAGAGACCCAGTACTTC
CDR3 protein: CATGTLQETQYF
D gene: -
J gene: TRBJ2-5
V gene: TRBV3-1/TRBV3-2
clone size: -

CDR3 DNA: TGTGCCAGCAGAACACAGGTTAATTCTGAAAAACTGTTTTTT
CDR3 protein: CASRTQVNSEKLFF
D gene: -
J gene: TRBJ1-4
V gene: TRBV6-5
clone size: many

CDR3 DNA: TGTGCCAGCAGCGCCGGGACAGGGAAGAACTATGGCTACACCTTC
CDR3 protein: CASSAGTGKNYGYTF
D gene: TRBD1
J gene: TRBJ1-2
V gene: TRBV2
clone size: -

CDR3 DNA: TGTGCCAGCAGCTTAGGCGGGACAGGGTCCTACGAGCAGTACTTC
CDR3 protein: CASSLGGTGSYEQYF
D gene: TRBD1
J gene: TRBJ2-7
V gene: TRBV7-8
clone size: -

CDR3 DNA: TGTGCCAGCAGCGTAGCCTGGGGGCCGGCGGATACGCAGTATTTT
CDR3 protein: CASSVAWGPADTQYF
D gene: -
J gene: TRBJ2-3
V gene: TRBV9
clone size: -

CDR3 DNA: TGTGCCAGCAGTGAAGCTAAATTGCAGTTCTTC
CDR3 protein: CASSEAKLQFF
D gene: -
J gene: TRBJ2-1
V gene: TRBV6-1
clone size: -

CDR3 DNA: TGTGCCAGCAGCTTTTCAACAGGGTCTTTAGACGAGCAGTACTTC
CDR3 protein: CASSFSTGSLDEQYF
D gene: -
J gene: TRBJ2-7
V gene: TRBV5-4
clone size: -

CDR3 DNA: TGTGCCAGCAGTTACTCGGAGCTTATGAACACTGAAGCTTTCTTT
CDR3 protein: CASSYSELMNTEAFF
D gene: -
J gene: TRBJ1-1
V gene: TRBV6-5
clone size: once

CDR3 DNA: TGTGCCAGCAGCCACCAACTAGCGGGGTACTACAATGAGCAGTTCTTC
CDR3 protein: CASSHQLAGYYNEQFF
D gene: TRBD2
J gene: TRBJ2-1
V gene: TRBV3-1/TRBV3-2
clone size: once

CDR3 DNA: TGTGCCAGCAGTCCTCAGGGTAATGGAAACACCATATATTTT
CDR3 protein: CASSPQGNGNTIYF
D gene: -
J gene: TRBJ1-3
V gene: TRBV6-6
clone size: -